This T cell receptor beta chain is from a study of cytomegalovirus exposure and HLA in healthy donors. Study-wide results and limits: In an earlier analysis, most TCR beta V segments were productive about 87% or about 30% of the time. TCR association rates varied by HLA locus in a later analysis, with DRB1 highest and HLA-C lowest.

In the case of this clone: Its cognate antigen is unknown.

With 3 bases removed from V and 5 bases from J, the gap between germline ends came to 11 bases. Germline assignment: CDR1 MNHNS and CDR2 SASEGT. The CDR3 length is 13 residues. The PCR had 60 Vbeta and 13 Jbeta primers. TCRdb's copy holds only in-frame clones and misses some; the assay was immunoSEQ multiplex PCR. The data hold approximately 100,000 clones, with under 85% observed a single time. The chain employs TRBV6-1 and TRBJ2-7; D gene unclear. The sample taken for sequencing was PBMCs. The TCR was taken from a man aged 18 to 29 in good health and CMV-seropositive. This CDR3 reads CASSEQAYHEQYF. The CDR3, as DNA: TGTGCCAGCAGTGAGCAGGCCTACCACGAGCAGTACTTC.